This T cell receptor (beta chain) emerged from a study of OX40 agonist ivuxolimab in advanced cancers. The length of the CDR3 is 12 residues. Germline values: CDR1 SQVTM, CDR2 ANQGSEA. The V gene lost 0 bases and the J gene lost 14 bases, with 13 bases spanning the gap. Libraries were prepared by immunoSEQ multiplex PCR; TCRdb keeps only in-frame clonotypes and omits some of them. Of 65,000 to 100,000 clones in the sample, roughly 91% were seen once. This clone was seen a few times. Here the sequenced sample was CD4+ or CD8+ T cells sorted from blood, taken in a trial of the OX40 agonist ivuxolimab. This sequence was found in an adult with an advanced solid tumor such as melanoma, head and neck, liver or kidney cancer. V and J are TRBV29-1 and TRBJ1-4; D not certain. For the CDR3, the DNA is TGCAGCGTTGAAGATCTTGGGATTATTCTGTTTTTT. Its protein is CSVEDLGIILFF.